This is a list of T cell receptor beta chains from one sample in a study of T cell responses to AZD1222 COVID-19 vaccine. This table comes from immunoSEQ multiplex PCR, and its TCRdb copy is limited to in-frame clones, with some not included. The sample carries under 200,000 clones, 90% to 95% recorded once. This sample comprised peripheral blood, obtained on day 0 of AZD1222 vaccination. The receptors here all came from an adult in good health. The CDR3 runs from the conserved cysteine through the conserved F or W. D genes are given only for firm matches. Size is omitted from some rows. Given values are once, few, many or a class for expanded clones.

13,TRBJ1-1,TRBV3-1/TRBV3-2,.,.,TGTGCCAGCAGCCCACGGATGAACACTGAAGCTTTCTTT,CASSPRMNTEAFF
13,TRBJ2-7,TRBV6-5,.,.,TGTGCCAGCAGTTACGGTGGTCCGTACGAGCAGTACTTC,CASSYGGPYEQYF
12,TRBJ2-5,TRBV11-2,.,once,TGTGCCAGCAGCTTAGTCGGGGAGACCCAGTACTTC,CASSLVGETQYF
15,TRBJ1-5,TRBV6-2/TRBV6-3,TRBD1,.,TGTGCCAGCAGTTTTACAGGGGATTCGATACAGCCCCAGCATTTT,CASSFTGDSIQPQHF
14,TRBJ1-2,TRBV9,.,few,TGTGCCAGCAGCCCAGAAAGAGGACAAATTGGCTACACCTTC,CASSPERGQIGYTF
11,TRBJ2-7,TRBV7-6,.,.,TGTGCCAGCAGCTTAGAGGTCGAGCAGTACTTC,CASSLEVEQYF
14,TRBJ2-3,TRBV9,.,.,TGTGCCAGCAGCGTAGATGTAGCCCCAGATACGCAGTATTTT,CASSVDVAPDTQYF
15,TRBJ2-7,TRBV14,TRBD1,.,TGTGCCAGCAGCGTACCTGGGACAGGGGCCTACGAGCAGTACTTC,CASSVPGTGAYEQYF
14,TRBJ2-3,TRBV24-1,TRBD2,.,TGTGCCACCAGTGTAGCGGGGAGCACAGATACGCAGTATTTT,CATSVAGSTDTQYF
13,TRBJ2-5,TRBV21-1,.,.,TGTGCCAGCAGCCCGGGACACCAAGAGACCCAGTACTTC,CASSPGHQETQYF
14,TRBJ1-2,TRBV24-1,.,.,TGTGCCACCAGTGATTTGGACAGAAACTATGGCTACACCTTC,CATSDLDRNYGYTF
16,TRBJ1-1,TRBV29-1,TRBD1,once,TGCAGCGTTGAAGATCCGTACAGGGGAGCGAACACTGAAGCTTTCTTT,CSVEDPYRGANTEAFF
13,TRBJ1-1,TRBV6-5,TRBD1,.,TGTGCCAGTGGGACAGGGCGTGACACTGAAGCTTTCTTT,CASGTGRDTEAFF
14,TRBJ1-2,TRBV6-6,.,.,TGTGCCAGCAGTTACTCAGGGGGACGGAATGGCTACACCTTC,CASSYSGGRNGYTF
13,TRBJ2-3,TRBV2,.,.,TGTGCCAGCAAGGGCGGACACACAGATACGCAGTATTTT,CASKGGHTDTQYF
14,TRBJ2-3,TRBV12-5,.,.,TGTGCTAGTGGTTTAGGGGGGGGGACAGATACGCAGTATTTT,CASGLGGGTDTQYF
14,TRBJ2-7,TRBV15,.,.,TGTGCCACCAGCAGAGTTGGGGGCTCCTACGAGCAGTACTTC,CATSRVGGSYEQYF
14,TRBJ1-2,TRBV28,TRBD1,.,TGTGCCAGCAGGACAGGGGGCTCTGGCTATGGCTACACCTTC,CASRTGGSGYGYTF
12,TRBJ2-2,TRBV30,TRBD1,once,TGTGCCTGGTCACAGGGGGCCGGGGAGCTGTTTTTT,CAWSQGAGELFF
16,TRBJ1-1,TRBV28,.,few,TGTGCCAGCAGTCCACGCCCCCGCTCGTCAGGGGAGAAAGCTTTCTTT,CASSPRPRSSGEKAFF
14,TRBJ2-1,TRBV3-1/TRBV3-2,TRBD2,once,TGTGCCAGCAGTTGGGGACTAATCTACAATGAGCAGTTCTTC,CASSWGLIYNEQFF
15,TRBJ2-7,TRBV15,.,.,TGTGCCACCAGCAGAGGAGGGGGGACCAGATACGAGCAGTACTTC,CATSRGGGTRYEQYF
12,TRBJ1-5,TRBV6-5,.,.,TGTGCCAGCAGAAGTAGCAATCAGCCCCAGCATTTT,CASRSSNQPQHF
15,TRBJ1-5,TRBV5-3,.,.,TGTGCCAGAAGCTTAGTAGGGGCTAGCAATCAGCCCCAGCATTTT,CARSLVGASNQPQHF
16,TRBJ2-1,TRBV28,TRBD2,.,TGTGCCAGCAGTCTTGTAGCGGGGGGCCTATACAATGAGCAGTTCTTC,CASSLVAGGLYNEQFF
15,TRBJ1-5,TRBV6-1,.,.,TGTGCCAGCAGTGAATCGGGGGAACCCTATCAGCCCCAGCATTTT,CASSESGEPYQPQHF
15,TRBJ2-1,TRBV27,TRBD1,.,TGTGCCAGCAGTCCTGACAGGGGGCAAAGGAATGAGCAGTTCTTC,CASSPDRGQRNEQFF
15,TRBJ2-3,TRBV27,TRBD2,.,TGTGCCAGCAGTCCCAGGACTAGCGGCACAGATACGCAGTATTTT,CASSPRTSGTDTQYF
14,TRBJ1-1,TRBV19,.,few,TGTGCCAGTAGTAACCAGGGAGGGCCCGGCCTGACCATCTTT,CASSNQGGPGLTIF
19,TRBJ2-3,TRBV2,TRBD2,.,TGTGCCAGCAAGCGGGAATGGGCTAGCGGGAGGTCTCGCACAGATACGCAGTATTTT,CASKREWASGRSRTDTQYF
14,TRBJ1-5,TRBV19,.,.,TGTGCCAGTAGCTTAGGGGGTAGCAATCAGCCCCAGCATTTT,CASSLGGSNQPQHF
13,TRBJ1-2,TRBV11-2,.,.,TGTGCCAGCAGCCCCCTGGGGATCTGGGGCTACACCTTC,CASSPLGIWGYTF
15,TRBJ2-7,TRBV6-5,.,once,TGTGCCAGCAGTTTAGCCCCGGGACTTTGGGACGAGCAGTACTTC,CASSLAPGLWDEQYF
15,TRBJ2-5,TRBV7-6,TRBD2,once,TGTGCCAGCAGCTTCGGGACTAGCGAACAAGAGACCCAGTACTTC,CASSFGTSEQETQYF
16,TRBJ1-5,TRBV3-1/TRBV3-2,TRBD1,.,TGTGCCAGCAGCCAGTCGGACAGGGGACAGGGACAGCCCCAGCATTTT,CASSQSDRGQGQPQHF
13,TRBJ2-7,TRBV29-1,TRBD1,.,TGCAGCGTTGAAGGCGGACAGGGGAGCGAGCAGTACTTC,CSVEGGQGSEQYF
14,TRBJ1-3,TRBV28,.,.,TGTGCCAGCGGACCTTCCGAGGCCGGAAACACCATATATTTT,CASGPSEAGNTIYF
15,TRBJ2-2,TRBV4-1,.,once,TGCGCCAGCAGCCACCTTAGCGTCAACACCGGGGAGCTGTTTTTT,CASSHLSVNTGELFF
14,TRBJ1-5,TRBV4-2,.,.,TGTGCCAGCAGCATGGACGGGGACAATCAGCCCCAGCATTTT,CASSMDGDNQPQHF
14,TRBJ2-3,TRBV19,.,.,TGTGCCAGTGGTCACAGGACTACCACAGATACGCAGTATTTT,CASGHRTTTDTQYF
15,TRBJ2-5,TRBV6-5,TRBD1,few,TGTGCCAGCAGTAGCCCCCGGGACAGAGAAGAGACCCAGTACTTC,CASSSPRDREETQYF
16,TRBJ2-1,TRBV2,.,.,TGTGCCAGCAGGACCCCCCAGCGGTCCTCCTACAATGAGCAGTTCTTC,CASRTPQRSSYNEQFF
14,TRBJ2-1,TRBV29-1,TRBD2,.,TGCAGCGTTGGCGGGACTAGCTTCATCAATGAGCAGTTCTTC,CSVGGTSFINEQFF